A selection of T cell receptor beta chains follows, all from one sample in a study of radiotherapy plus CTLA-4 blockade in lung cancer. The table came from immunoSEQ multiplex PCR; TCRdb's copy has only in-frame clones and leaves some out. The data hold tens of thousands of clones, with around nine tenths observed a single time. This specimen consisted of peripheral blood, obtained from a patient treated with radiotherapy plus ipilimumab. Receptor source: a human donor with non-small cell lung cancer whose response to radiotherapy plus ipilimumab could not be evaluated. Each CDR3 is given with its conserved first and last residue. A D gene is named only where the DNA matches it firmly. Some rows have no size entry. The others give once, few or many, or a class for an expanded clone.

>TRBD2|TRBV7-9|TRBJ2-1|NA
TGTGCCAGCAGCTTCCATTTGACTAGCCACAATGAGCAGTTCTTC
CASSFHLTSHNEQFF
>TRBD1|TRBV18|TRBJ2-1|NA
TGTGCCAGCTCACCACCGGCCGGGACAGGGGGCCGGTACAATGAGCAGTTCTTC
CASSPPAGTGGRYNEQFF
>TRBD1|TRBV5-5|TRBJ1-2|NA
TGTGCCAGCATGCTTGGGACAGGATCTAACTATGGCTACACCTTC
CASMLGTGSNYGYTF
>NA|TRBV10-2|TRBJ2-1|once
TGCGCCAGCAGTGCGGTCGGGGGACCCTACAATGAGCAGTTCTTC
CASSAVGGPYNEQFF
>NA|TRBV9|TRBJ2-3|NA
TGTGCCAGCACCCTATGGGGGCGAGGGTCAGATACGCAGTATTTT
CASTLWGRGSDTQYF
>NA|TRBV6-1|TRBJ1-1|NA
TGTGCCAGCAGTGCCGGGGGGGTCACTGAAGCTTTCTTT
CASSAGGVTEAFF
>TRBD1|TRBV29-1|TRBJ2-3|once
TGCAGCGTTGAGGGGACAGCTAGCACAGATACGCAGTATTTT
CSVEGTASTDTQYF
>NA|TRBV6-1|TRBJ1-1|NA
TGTGCCAGCAGCCAAGGGGAGGGAAAAGCTTTCTTT
CASSQGEGKAFF
>NA|TRBV9|TRBJ2-2|NA
TGTGCCAGCAGCGTAGCGACATCTACCGGGGAGCTGTTTTTT
CASSVATSTGELFF
>TRBD2|TRBV2|TRBJ2-7|NA
TGTGCCAGCAGAGGAGCGGGAGGGAACGAGCAGTACTTC
CASRGAGGNEQYF
>TRBD1|TRBV5-1|TRBJ2-3|NA
TGCGCCAGCAGCTTGGGGGACAGGGGGCCGGATACGCAGTATTTT
CASSLGDRGPDTQYF
>NA|TRBV10-1|TRBJ2-1|NA
TGCGCCAGCCCGGGTGGCCAGCAGTTCTTC
CASPGGQQFF
>TRBD1|TRBV6-4|TRBJ2-1|once
TGTGCCAGCAGTCCCGGGACAGGGTGGAAAAATGAGCAGTTCTTC
CASSPGTGWKNEQFF
>TRBD2|TRBV18|TRBJ2-7|NA
TGTGCCAGCTCAACCGGGACTAGCGGGACTCGATACGAGCAGTACTTC
CASSTGTSGTRYEQYF
>TRBD2|TRBV5-1|TRBJ2-3|NA
TGCGCCAGCAGCTGGCGGGGGGCAGATACGCAGTATTTT
CASSWRGADTQYF
>NA|TRBV2|TRBJ1-1|NA
TGTGCCAGCAGTGAGCTAGAGAACACTGAAGCTTTCTTT
CASSELENTEAFF
>NA|TRBV7-9|TRBJ2-1|once
TGTGCCAGCAGTAGGGGGTTGGCCAATGAGCAGTTCTTC
CASSRGLANEQFF
>TRBD1|TRBV28|TRBJ1-5|NA
TGTGCCAGCAGACGACAGGGCGAGTATAGTCAGCCCCAGCATTTT
CASRRQGEYSQPQHF
>NA|TRBV19|TRBJ1-5|NA
TGTGCCAGTAGTCCCCCAGGGATCGACAATCAGCCCCAGCATTTT
CASSPPGIDNQPQHF
>TRBD2|TRBV7-9|TRBJ2-1|NA
TGTGCCAGCGATGGGGGGGGGACTAGCGGAGCTTACAATGAGCAGTTCTTC
CASDGGGTSGAYNEQFF
>NA|TRBV2|TRBJ1-3|once
TGTGCCAGCCAGTGGAGGCGAGAAGGAAACACCATATATTTT
CASQWRREGNTIYF
>NA|TRBV11-2|TRBJ2-5|once
TGTGCCAGCAGCTTAGCTCGGACTGTTCAAGAGACCCAGTACTTC
CASSLARTVQETQYF
>NA|TRBV7-2|TRBJ2-1|NA
TGTGCCAGCAGCTATAGTGAGCAGTTCTTC
CASSYSEQFF
>TRBD1|TRBV2|TRBJ1-5|NA
TGTGCCAGCAGGGGACAGGGCGGTAGCAATCAGCCCCAGCATTTT
CASRGQGGSNQPQHF
>NA|TRBV28|TRBJ2-1|NA
TGTGCCAGCAGTTTATTAGTCAGGTCAAACGACAATGAGCAGTTCTTC
CASSLLVRSNDNEQFF
>TRBD2|TRBV9|TRBJ2-5|few
TGTGCCAGCAGCCCCCAATCGGGACTAGCGGGTACCCAGTACTTC
CASSPQSGLAGTQYF
>NA|TRBV5-1|TRBJ2-2|NA
TGCGCCAGCAGCTTTAAAGGGGACACCGGGGAGCTGTTTTTT
CASSFKGDTGELFF
>NA|TRBV18|TRBJ2-3|NA
TGTGCCAGCTCACCACCGGAACGGTCGAAACCTAGAGATACGCAGTATTTT
CASSPPERSKPRDTQYF
>NA|TRBV21-1|TRBJ2-2|NA
TGTGCCAGCAGCCGGAGAGGAGGGGATGGAGCGAACACCGGGGAGCTGTTTTTT
CASSRRGGDGANTGELFF
>NA|TRBV5-4|TRBJ2-1|NA
TGTGCCAGCAGCTACCGACTGAACAATGAGCAGTTCTTC
CASSYRLNNEQFF
>TRBD1|TRBV6-1|TRBJ1-5|NA
TGTGCCAGCAGTCGGACAGGGGCGGACCAGCCCCAGCATTTT
CASSRTGADQPQHF
>NA|TRBV6-5|TRBJ1-1|NA
TGTGCCAGCAGTCGGGACGGAGGGGACACTGAAGCTTTCTTT
CASSRDGGDTEAFF
>NA|TRBV6-1|TRBJ1-4|NA
TGTGCCAGCAGTGAAGACCGGGGGTCCTTGGGGCTGAAGGAAAAACTGTTTTTT
CASSEDRGSLGLKEKLFF
>TRBD1|TRBV19|TRBJ1-2|NA
TGTGCCAGTCAATCGGGGACAGCCTCGTTTTACCCCTATGGCTACACCTTC
CASQSGTASFYPYGYTF
>NA|TRBV19|TRBJ2-7|NA
TGTGCCAGTAGTACCCAGGAATTCTCCTACGAGCAGTACTTC
CASSTQEFSYEQYF
>NA|TRBV4-3|TRBJ2-7|few
TGCGCCAGCAGCGAAATCGACCGGGGGTCCGAGCAGTACTTC
CASSEIDRGSEQYF
>NA|TRBV5-6|TRBJ2-7|NA
TGTGCCAGCAGCCCGTTCACTATCTACGAGCAGTACTTC
CASSPFTIYEQYF
>TRBD2|TRBV6-4|TRBJ2-7|few
TGTGCCAGCAGTTTGGGACTAGCGGGATCTACCTACGAGCAGTACTTC
CASSLGLAGSTYEQYF
>TRBD1|TRBV5-1|TRBJ1-1|NA
TGCGCCAGCAGCTTGGAGGGGGCGCGCACTGAAGCTTTCTTT
CASSLEGARTEAFF
>NA|TRBV29-1|TRBJ1-2|NA
TGCAGCGTTGGGGGGACATCCTATGGCTACACCTTC
CSVGGTSYGYTF
>NA|TRBV11-2|TRBJ2-3|NA
TGTGCCAGCAGCTCGTCAGATACGCAGTATTTT
CASSSSDTQYF
>NA|TRBV9|TRBJ2-2|once
TGTGCCAGCAGCGTGCGAGGGGGGGAGACCGGGGAGCTGTTTTTT
CASSVRGGETGELFF
>NA|TRBV6-5|TRBJ2-1|NA
TGTGCCAGCAGTTACCAGGGCCCCAATGAGCAGTTCTTC
CASSYQGPNEQFF
>TRBD1|TRBV10-1|TRBJ2-2|NA
TGCGCCAGCGGGGACAGGGGATTAAACACCGGGGAGCTGTTTTTT
CASGDRGLNTGELFF
>TRBD2|TRBV20-1|TRBJ2-5|NA
TGCAGTGCCTTACTAGCGGAGACCCAGTACTTC
CSALLAETQYF
>TRBD1|TRBV4-3|TRBJ1-2|NA
TGCGCCAGCAGCCAGTCGACAGGGAGTAACTATGGCTACACCTTC
CASSQSTGSNYGYTF